The 3 T cell receptor beta chains below all came from one sample that was sequenced in a study of T cell repertoires in cytomegalovirus infection. MiXCR was run by TCRdb on the reads, yielding one entry per CDR3 protein. Of approximately 500,000 distinct CDR3 sequences in the sample, about 17% were seen once. The sequenced material came from CD8+ T cells from PBMCs. All receptors derive from a human donor in good health (CMV status not recorded). Some clones in this sample may be carry-over from other donors' samples.

This clonotype has at least ten counts. This chain connects TRBV7-6 to TRBJ2-3, with 14 bases identical to TRBD2. Losses at the gene ends were 4 bases for V and 6 bases for J; bases not matched to a gene: 18. The germline V gene encodes CDR1 SGHVS and CDR2 FNYEAQ. The CDR3 runs to 20 residues. The CDR3 is CASSSYPGLAGVGIGDTQYF. As DNA, the CDR3 is TGTGCCAGCAGCTCTTATCCGGGACTAGCGGGAGTAGGGATAGGGGATACGCAGTATTTT.

This clonotype showed up just a few times. The gene calls are TRBV15 and TRBJ1-3; the D gene is possibly TRBD1 (6 bases). The CDR3 extends over 15 amino acids. Germline V gene data show CDR1 as LNHNV and CDR2 as YYDKDF (reference sequence). V shed 9 bases and J shed 0 bases, with 15 bases lying between them. CDR3 in DNA: TGTGCCACGAAGGGGGGAGCGGGCTCTGGAAACACCATATATTTT. Its translation: CATKGGAGSGNTIYF.

The CDR3 spells CASSTGTAGHYEQYF. CDR3 DNA: TGCGCCAGCAGCACAGGGACGGCGGGCCACTACGAGCAGTACTTC. This rearrangement joins TRBV5-1 to TRBJ2-7; D may be TRBD1 (6 bases). Germline loops: CDR1 SGHRS, CDR2 YFSETQ. This CDR3 is 15 amino acids long. The V end was cut by 4 bases, the J end by 3 bases, with 17 bases between.